What follows is one T cell receptor (beta chain) and its context. Its target is not known. The CDR3 is made up of 16 amino acids. Losses at the gene ends were 5 bases for V and 0 bases for J; bases not matched to a gene: 6. Looked up from germline, CDR1 is LGHNT and CDR2 is FRNRAP. The entry originates in a study of cytomegalovirus exposure and HLA in healthy donors. Study observations and caveats: Within the data, a cluster of highly shared sequence variants was likely a sequencing artifact.

The PCR contained 60 Vbeta and 13 Jbeta primers. Clones were read by immunoSEQ multiplex PCR, and TCRdb kept only the in-frame ones, dropping some. Of some 150,000 clones in the sample, 75% to 85% were seen once. The rearrangement uses TRBV12-5 and TRBJ2-1; 8 positions agree with TRBD2. The source of this sequence is a man in his fifties or sixties in good health and CMV-seronegative. Sample: PBMCs. CDR3 DNA sequence: TGTGCTAGTGGTCGGGGGACTAGTCTCTCCTACAATGAGCAGTTCTTC. This gives the protein CASGRGTSLSYNEQFF.